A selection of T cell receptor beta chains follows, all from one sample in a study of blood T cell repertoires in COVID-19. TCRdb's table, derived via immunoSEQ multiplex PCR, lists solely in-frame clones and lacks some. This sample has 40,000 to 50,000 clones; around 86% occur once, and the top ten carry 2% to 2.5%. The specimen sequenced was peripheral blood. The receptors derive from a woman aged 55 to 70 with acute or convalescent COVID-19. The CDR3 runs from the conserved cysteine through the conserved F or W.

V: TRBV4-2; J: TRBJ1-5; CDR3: CASSQDGWVGEQPQHF
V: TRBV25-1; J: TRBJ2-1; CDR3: CASSEWADGEQFF
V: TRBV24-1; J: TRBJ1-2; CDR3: CATSDSLGKQGVDGYTF
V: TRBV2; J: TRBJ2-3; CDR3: CASMVTSTDTQYF
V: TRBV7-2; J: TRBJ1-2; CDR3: CASSLGTAGAGGYTF
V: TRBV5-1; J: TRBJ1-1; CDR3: CASSPLGRQTEAFF
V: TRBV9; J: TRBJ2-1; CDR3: CASSVSIYEQFF
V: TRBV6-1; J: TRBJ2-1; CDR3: CASSAGLIAISYNEQFF
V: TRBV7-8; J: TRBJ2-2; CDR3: CASSLTREGRTGELFF
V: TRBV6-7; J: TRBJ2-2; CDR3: CARAPGQGATGELFF
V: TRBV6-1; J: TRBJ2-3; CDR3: CASSERGGLDTQYF
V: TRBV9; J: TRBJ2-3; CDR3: CASSVSYSGTDTQYF
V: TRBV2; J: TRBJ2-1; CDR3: CASSLGLLLMYNEQFF
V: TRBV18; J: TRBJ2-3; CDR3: CASSPGQGTDTQYF
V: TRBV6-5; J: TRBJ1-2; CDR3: CASSKSGTEGYTF
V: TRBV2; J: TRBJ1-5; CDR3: CASSETQSNQPQHF
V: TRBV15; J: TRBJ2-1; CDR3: CATSRGGNRATYNEQFF
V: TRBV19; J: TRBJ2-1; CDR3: CASSLAGGSSYNEQFF
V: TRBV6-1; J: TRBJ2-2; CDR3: CASSEFPGTIKGELFF
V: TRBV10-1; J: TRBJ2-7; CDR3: CASIQEGRGGYEQYF
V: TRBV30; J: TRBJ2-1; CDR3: CAWQITPGLAGSRGEQFF
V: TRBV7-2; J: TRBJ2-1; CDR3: CASSLDAGPNEQFF
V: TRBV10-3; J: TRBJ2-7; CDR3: CAISESTGNYEQYF
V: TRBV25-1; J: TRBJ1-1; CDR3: CASSDTRRVGGKAFF
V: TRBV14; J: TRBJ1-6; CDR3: CASSLGSYNSPLHF
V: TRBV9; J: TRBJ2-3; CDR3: CASSEGTASSTDTQYF
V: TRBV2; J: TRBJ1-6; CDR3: CASTVGRGSPLHF
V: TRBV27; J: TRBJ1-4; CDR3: CASSMTGINEKLFF
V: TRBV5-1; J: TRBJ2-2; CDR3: CASFAGPGLASGELFF
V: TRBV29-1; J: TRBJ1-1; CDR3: CSVAGAGRKEWNTEAFF
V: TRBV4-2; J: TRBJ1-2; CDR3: CASSRDTSHGYTF
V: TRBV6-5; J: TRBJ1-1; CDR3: CASSYNPNTEAFF
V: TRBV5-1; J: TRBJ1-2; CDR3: CASSLRQGDGYTF
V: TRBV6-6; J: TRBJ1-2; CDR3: CASSSMFRTLGGGYTF